What follows is one TCR beta chain and its context. This sample is part of a study of T-cell reconstitution after alpha-beta-depleted transplantation in children. Germline CDR1 reads SGHRS; CDR2 reads YFSETQ. This CDR3 spans 16 amino acids. Trimming pared 4 bases from V and 7 bases from J, leaving 21 bases between. It was with unique molecular identifiers that the TCRbeta library was prepared. TCRdb analysed the PCR reads with MiXCR anew, one entry per CDR3 protein. The repertoire has about 420,000 distinct CDR3 sequences, around 9.9% of them found once; the top ten carry nearly 5.5%. The sample here was PBMCs from the stem cell graft donor, taken from the stem cell graft. The rearrangement joins TRBV5-1 to TRBJ2-1; D not resolved. This TCR was sampled from a human donor who donated a stem cell graft to a child with acute myeloid leukemia. CDR3 coding DNA: TGCGCCAGCAGCCATGGAGCGATAGGATATCGGAATGAGCAGTTCTTC. Translation: CASSHGAIGYRNEQFF. The full variable domain, in which reference TRBV5-1 and TRBJ2-1 provide the parts outside the CDR3, is KAGVTQTPRYLIKTRGQQVTLSCSPISGHRSVSWYQQTPGQGLQFLFEYFSETQRNKGNFPGRFSGRQFSNSRSEMNVSTLELGDSALYLCASSHGAIGYRNEQFFGPGTRLTVL.